One and the same sample provided the 28 T cell receptor beta chains below, sequenced in a study of T cell responses to AZD1222 COVID-19 vaccine. TCRdb's table, derived via immunoSEQ multiplex PCR, lists solely in-frame clones and lacks some. The sample consists of about 54,000 clones, about 86% of them appearing once. The sequenced sample was peripheral blood, obtained on day 0 of AZD1222 vaccination. The origin of the receptors is an adult in good health.

The chain has TRBV29-1 and TRBJ2-5; 10 nucleotides agree with TRBD1. The V and J ends lost 6 bases and 6 bases, in that order; junction bases with no gene match: 13. In germline, CDR1 is SQVTM, CDR2 ANQGSEA. The CDR3 is made up of 15 amino acids. DNA for the CDR3: TGCAGCGTAGGGGTGACAAGACAGGGGGCACAGACCCAGTACTTC. It codes for CSVGVTRQGAQTQYF.

V gene TRBV7-9 combines with J gene TRBJ2-7; unclear D gene. Germline V gene lookup returns CDR1 SEHNR and CDR2 FQNEAQ (reference sequence). V was trimmed by 2 bases and J by 6 bases, leaving 14 bases between them. The CDR3 contains 14 residues. The CDR3 reads CASSLLSVAGEQYF. The DNA for the CDR3 is TGTGCCAGCAGCTTATTATCAGTTGCCGGCGAGCAGTACTTC.

The chain links TRBV27 to TRBJ2-5; no firm D call. The CDR3 covers 15 residues. The V gene's germline CDR1 is MNHEY and CDR2 SMNVEV (reference sequence). V was pared by 6 bases and J by 2 bases, with 16 bases between. This chain's CDR3 is CASSSWTERQETQYF. The CDR3 nucleotides read TGTGCCAGCAGCTCTTGGACGGAAAGACAAGAGACCCAGTACTTC.

The chain is built from TRBV19 and TRBJ1-1; D unclear. CDR1 is LNHDA, CDR2 SQIVND, per germline (reference sequence). This CDR3 has 15 amino acids. The V end lost 5 bases, the J end lost 0 bases, and 13 bases lay between the germline ends. The CDR3 nucleotides read TGTGCCAGTAGTTGGCAGGCCGGATTGAACACTGAAGCTTTCTTT. Translating it yields CASSWQAGLNTEAFF.

The rearrangement links TRBV12-3 or TRBV12-4 to TRBJ2-1; no clear D gene. The CDR3 totals 11 residues. V dropped 7 bases and J dropped 7 bases, with 8 bases sitting between them. The CDR3 DNA reads TGTGCCAGCACCAGGATGAATGAGCAGTTCTTC. Amino acids: CASTRMNEQFF.

This chain uses TRBV20-1 with TRBJ1-5; tentatively, D is TRBD1 (6 bases). Trimming took 3 bases from V and 6 from J, leaving 15 bases between them. Germline V gene lookup returns CDR1 DFQATT and CDR2 SNEGSKA (reference sequence). CDR3 length: 14 amino acids. The CDR3 sequence is CSASTQGAIQPQHF. The CDR3 DNA reads as TGCAGTGCTAGTACACAGGGAGCCATTCAGCCCCAGCATTTT.

V gene TRBV7-2 combines with J gene TRBJ2-1; 8 nucleotides match TRBD2. Germline V lookup: CDR1 SGHTA, CDR2 FQGNSA. V shed 2 bases, J shed 9 bases, and the junction held 9 bases outside the gene matches. This CDR3 is built from 15 residues. The CDR3 sequence is CASSLSRGGFGEQFF. The CDR3, as DNA: TGTGCCAGCAGCTTAAGTCGGGGGGGCTTCGGTGAGCAGTTCTTC. Full variable domain (outside the CDR3, taken from reference TRBV7-2 and TRBJ2-1): GAGVSQSPSNKVTEKGKDVELRCDPISGHTALYWYRQSLGQGLEFLIYFQGNSAPDKSGLPSDRFSAERTGGSVSTLTIQRTQQEDSAVYLCASSLSRGGFGEQFFGPGTRLTVL.

The chain employs TRBV29-1 and TRBJ2-5; TRBD1 matches 11 bases. The V and J ends lost 6 bases and 7 bases, in that order; junction bases with no gene match: 10. The CDR3 totals 14 residues. Germline CDR1 SQVTM, CDR2 ANQGSEA. CDR3: CSVRRTGGEGTQYF. CDR3 in DNA: TGCAGCGTCCGAAGGACAGGGGGCGAGGGGACCCAGTACTTC.

This clone appeared once. The chain couples TRBV28 to TRBJ1-1, with 7 bases lining up with TRBD1. The germline V gene encodes CDR1 MDHEN and CDR2 SYDVKM. The length of the CDR3 is 12 residues. With V trimmed by 1 base and J by 8 bases, 1 base remained unmatched. This chain's CDR3 is CASSLLTGEAFF. The CDR3 region has the DNA TGTGCCAGCAGTTTATTGACAGGGGAAGCTTTCTTT.

The chain employs TRBV2 and TRBJ1-5, with a tentative D call TRBD1 (5 bases). V was trimmed by 1 base and J by 3 bases, leaving 13 bases between them. The germline V gene encodes CDR1 SNHLY and CDR2 FYNNEI. The CDR3 loop spans 16 amino acids. CDR3 protein: CASSEGGRRINQPQHF. The CDR3 nucleotides are TGTGCCAGCAGTGAAGGGGGGAGGCGAATCAATCAGCCCCAGCATTTT.

V usage is TRBV27 and J usage is TRBJ1-6; D might be TRBD1 (6 bases). CDR3 length: 18 amino acids. The V end was cut by 0 bases, the J end by 11 bases, with 23 bases between. Germline CDR1 MNHEY, CDR2 SMNVEV (reference sequence). The CDR3 loop is CASSLSRLTGAVSPPLHF. The CDR3 coding sequence is TGTGCCAGCAGTTTATCGAGGTTGACGGGGGCGGTTTCGCCACCCCTCCACTTT.

The V call is TRBV5-4, the J call TRBJ2-2; 7 bases map to TRBD1. Germline assignment: CDR1 SGHNT and CDR2 YYREEE (reference sequence). V shed 2 bases and J 8 bases; nucleotides not matched to a gene: 6. The CDR3 contains 14 residues. CDR3 in DNA: TGTGCCAGCAGCTTCCCAGGGGGAGTAGGGGAGCTGTTTTTT. Its protein is CASSFPGGVGELFF.

The genes are TRBV5-1 and TRBJ2-7; D not resolved. V was trimmed by 0 bases and J by 7 bases, leaving 11 bases between them. This CDR3 contains 13 residues. The germline V gene encodes CDR1 SGHRS and CDR2 YFSETQ. In DNA form, the CDR3 reads TGCGCCAGCAGCTTGGCGTTTACTGGGGAGCAGTACTTC. It translates to CASSLAFTGEQYF.

The chain combines TRBV7-2 with TRBJ2-6; D ambiguous. This CDR3 contains 13 residues. V was pared by 11 bases and J by 2 bases, with 10 bases between. In germline, CDR1 is SGHTA, CDR2 FQGNSA. CDR3 amino acids: CAGSRAGANVLTF. CDR3 DNA sequence: TGTGCCGGTAGTCGGGCTGGGGCCAACGTCCTGACTTTC.

This clone was counted a single time. This sequence joins TRBV6-1 and TRBJ1-1, with D possibly TRBD1 on 5 matching bases. The germline V gene has CDR1 MNHNS and CDR2 SASEGT. The germline V and J ends were trimmed by 2 bases and 1 base, with 8 bases remaining between them. The CDR3 consists of 14 residues. CDR3 coding DNA: TGTGCCAGCAGTGAACAGGGACGGAACACTGAAGCTTTCTTT. Translation: CASSEQGRNTEAFF.

This clone has a handful of counts. V and J are TRBV12-3 or TRBV12-4 and TRBJ2-5; tentatively, D is TRBD1 (6 bases). V was clipped by 5 bases and J by 4 bases, with 11 bases between them. The CDR3 spans 13 residues. The CDR3 sequence: CASSLGTLETQYF. The CDR3 DNA sequence: TGTGCCAGCAGTCTTGGGACATTAGAGACCCAGTACTTC.

This rearrangement joins TRBV6-6 to TRBJ1-3; D remains ambiguous. The germline V gene encodes CDR1 MNHNY and CDR2 SVGAGI (reference sequence). V gave up 5 bases and J gave up 0 bases, with 17 bases separating them. The CDR3 loop spans 17 amino acids. For the CDR3, the DNA is TGTGCCAGCAGTCGCGCGAGGGAGAGAGGCTCTGGAAACACCATATATTTT. Protein: CASSRARERGSGNTIYF.

This rearrangement joins TRBV5-6 to TRBJ2-3; 10 bases are a match to TRBD1. Germline CDR1 is SGHDT and CDR2 is YYEEEE. This CDR3 is 16 amino acids long. The V segment lost 2 bases and the J segment 2 bases; nucleotides outside the gene matches: 5. DNA for the CDR3: TGTGCCAGCAGCTTAGGACAGGGGGTTAACACAGATACGCAGTATTTT. It translates to CASSLGQGVNTDTQYF. Full variable domain (rest looked up from reference TRBV5-6 and TRBJ2-3): DAGVTQSPTHLIKTRGQQVTLRCSPKSGHDTVSWYQQALGQGPQFIFQYYEEEERQRGNFPDRFSGHQFPNYSSELNVNALLLGDSALYLCASSLGQGVNTDTQYFGPGTRLTVL.

V usage is TRBV12-3 or TRBV12-4 and J usage is TRBJ1-2, with 7 bases matching TRBD1. This CDR3 comprises 13 residues. V lost 3 bases, J lost 8 bases, and 6 bases stayed unmatched. The CDR3, as DNA: TGTGCCAGCAGTTTGTATAAACAGGGGGGCTACACCTTC. It yields the protein CASSLYKQGGYTF.

The chain recombines TRBV3-1 (or the pseudogene TRBV3-2) with TRBJ1-3; D may be TRBD1 (6 bases). Trimming pared 4 bases from V and 4 bases from J, leaving 8 bases between. Germline V gives CDR1 LGHDT, CDR2 YNNKEL (reference sequence). The length of the CDR3 is 13 residues. As DNA, the CDR3 is TGTGCCAGCAGCCCTGGACAGGGAAACACCATATATTTT. Protein product: CASSPGQGNTIYF.

The CDR3: CASSWRGSSTDTQYF. Here the CDR3 DNA reads TGTGCCAGCAGTTGGCGGGGGTCTAGCACAGATACGCAGTATTTT. The chain links TRBV28 to TRBJ2-3; TRBD2 matches at 7 bases. Germline V lookup: CDR1 MDHEN, CDR2 SYDVKM. V lost 4 bases, J lost 0 bases, and 4 bases stayed unmatched. This CDR3 contains 15 residues.

Here the CDR3 reads CASSPQLGGDLNEQFF. The CDR3 DNA reads as TGTGCCAGCAGCCCGCAGTTAGGGGGAGATTTAAATGAGCAGTTCTTC. The chain is built from TRBV7-6 and TRBJ2-1; tentatively, D is TRBD1 (6 bases). The CDR3 length is 16 residues. V was trimmed by 5 bases and J by 7 bases, leaving 21 bases between them. Germline loops: CDR1 SGHVS, CDR2 FNYEAQ.

There are a few counts of this clone. The chain carries TRBV5-1 and TRBJ1-6, with a tentative D call TRBD1 (5 bases). In germline, CDR1 is SGHRS, CDR2 YFSETQ. The ends were cut back, 5 bases at V and 0 bases at J, with 18 bases in the middle. The CDR3 sequence is 18 residues long. The CDR3, as DNA: TGCGCCAGCAGGGTGACAGACCCCACGAGCTCCTATAATTCACCCCTCCACTTT. It encodes CASRVTDPTSSYNSPLHF.

The chain joins TRBV15 to TRBJ1-4; D may be TRBD1 (5 bases). The CDR3 totals 15 residues. CDR1 is LNHNV and CDR2 is YYDKDF in the germline V gene (reference sequence). V was trimmed by 3 bases and J by 8 bases, leaving 16 bases between them. The chain's CDR3 is CATSRVGDFSEKLFF. CDR3 coding DNA: TGTGCCACCAGCAGGGTAGGGGACTTCAGCGAAAAACTGTTTTTT.

The rearrangement joins TRBV5-6 to TRBJ1-6; TRBD1 agrees at 8 bases. The CDR3 extends over 16 amino acids. The trim removed 0 bases at V and 7 bases at J, leaving 6 bases unmatched. CDR1 and CDR2 (germline): SGHDT, YYEEEE. The CDR3 is CASSLAGQANNSPLHF. The CDR3 nucleotides read TGTGCCAGCAGCTTGGCGGGACAGGCTAACAATTCACCCCTCCACTTT.

This clone was counted between two and nine times. This rearrangement joins TRBV7-9 to TRBJ1-5, with D maybe TRBD1 (6 bases). The V end was cut by 2 bases, the J end by 2 bases, with 10 bases between. Germline lookup yields CDR1 SEHNR and CDR2 FQNEAQ (reference sequence). The CDR3 extends over 15 amino acids. The DNA for the CDR3 is TGTGCCAGCAGCTTATCAGGGGAGGGCAATCAGCCCCAGCATTTT. Encoded protein: CASSLSGEGNQPQHF.

The CDR3 sequence: CASSLVLAGNTDTQYF. In DNA form, the CDR3 reads TGCGCCAGCAGCTTGGTTCTAGCGGGGAACACAGATACGCAGTATTTT. J is TRBJ2-3 and V is TRBV5-1; TRBD2 aligns across 9 bases. V lost 0 bases to trimming and J lost 2 bases; unmatched junction nucleotides: 4. Per the germline V gene, CDR1 is SGHRS and CDR2 is YFSETQ. The CDR3 spans 16 residues.

The chain carries TRBV27 and TRBJ2-2, with TRBD1 matching 8 bases. The ends lost 6 bases at V and 4 bases at J; junction bases unmatched: 10. The CDR3 runs to 16 residues. CDR1 MNHEY and CDR2 SMNVEV come from the germline V gene (reference sequence). CDR3 region: CASSQGQERVTGELFF. Here the CDR3 DNA reads TGTGCCAGCAGCCAGGGACAGGAGAGGGTCACCGGGGAGCTGTTTTTT.